This paragraph reports one T cell receptor beta chain. Its target antigen remains unknown. No base quality information exists; no much larger clone differs at one position. The data are from a study of T cell changes during pregnancy in multiple sclerosis (dated by TCRdb to the late 2010s). Study-wide context: In women with multiple sclerosis, the researchers looked at how the T cell repertoire shifted as pregnancy progressed.

From cysteine to phenylalanine, the CDR3 is 12 amino acids long. Left in the record is the CDR3 DNA by itself, 36 bases read in frame from the first base. As encoded in the germline V gene, CDR1 is SQVTM while CDR2 is ANQGSEA. Trimming removed 6 bases from V and 5 bases from J; the gene matches leave 5 bases unexplained. The receptor library was made with the immunoSEQ multiplex PCR assay. The immuneACCESS repertoire file appears here via TCRdb, limited to in-frame rearrangements. These files lack a portion of the clones; in checked studies, under half of the deficit traces to unresolved V genes, and the cause of the others is not known. In this sample the table shows tens of thousands of clones, roughly nine tenths of which occur a single time. The ten largest clones take up about 0.72% of the sample.

The specimen was CD4+ T cells from peripheral blood mononuclear cells, collected after pregnancy. The rearrangement combines TRBV29-1 with TRBJ1-2, with 8 bases aligning to TRBD1. The sequence was collected from a female donor in good health, enrolled as a control in a pregnancy study. The DNA sequence is given as TGCAGCGTGGAACAGGGGGAGTATGGCTACACCTTC. Translated, this gives CSVEQGEYGYTF.